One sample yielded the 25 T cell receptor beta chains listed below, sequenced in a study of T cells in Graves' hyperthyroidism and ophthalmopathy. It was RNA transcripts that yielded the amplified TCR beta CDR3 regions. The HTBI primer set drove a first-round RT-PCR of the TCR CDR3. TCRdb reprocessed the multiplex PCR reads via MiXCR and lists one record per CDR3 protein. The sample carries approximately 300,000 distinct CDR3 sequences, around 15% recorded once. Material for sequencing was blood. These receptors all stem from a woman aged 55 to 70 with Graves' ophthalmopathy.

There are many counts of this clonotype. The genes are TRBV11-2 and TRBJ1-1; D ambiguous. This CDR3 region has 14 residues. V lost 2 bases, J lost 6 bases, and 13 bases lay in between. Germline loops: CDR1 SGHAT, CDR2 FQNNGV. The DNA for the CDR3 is TGTGCCAGCAGCTTAATAGGTGAATGGCCTGAAGCTTTCTTT. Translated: CASSLIGEWPEAFF.

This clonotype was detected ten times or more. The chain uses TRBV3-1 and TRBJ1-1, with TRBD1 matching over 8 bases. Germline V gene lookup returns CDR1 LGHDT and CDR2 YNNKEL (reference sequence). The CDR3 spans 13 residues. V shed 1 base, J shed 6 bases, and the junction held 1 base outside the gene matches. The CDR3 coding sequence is TGTGCCAGCAGCCAAGGGACAGGGTCTGAAGCTTTCTTT. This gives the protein CASSQGTGSEAFF.

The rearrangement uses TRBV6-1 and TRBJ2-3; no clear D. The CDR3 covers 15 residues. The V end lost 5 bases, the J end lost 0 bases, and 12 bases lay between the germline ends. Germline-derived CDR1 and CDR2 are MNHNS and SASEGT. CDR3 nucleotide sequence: TGTGCCAGCAGTCCGGAGAGTGCTAGCACAGATACGCAGTATTTT. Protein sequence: CASSPESASTDTQYF.

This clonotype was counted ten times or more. CDR3 nucleotide sequence: TGTGCCAGCAGGAGGGACTACAATGAGCAGTTCTTC. Translated, it gives CASRRDYNEQFF. The chain is built from TRBV27 and TRBJ2-1; TRBD2 is a possible D gene (5 bases). This CDR3 has 12 amino acids. Germline V CDR1 and CDR2: MNHEY, SMNVEV (reference sequence). With 6 bases removed from V and 3 bases from J, the gap between germline ends came to 6 bases.

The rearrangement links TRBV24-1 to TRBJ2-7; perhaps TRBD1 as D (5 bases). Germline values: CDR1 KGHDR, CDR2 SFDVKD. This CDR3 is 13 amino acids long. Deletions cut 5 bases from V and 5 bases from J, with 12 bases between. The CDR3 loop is CATSGPVTDEQYF. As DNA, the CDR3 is TGTGCCACCAGTGGGCCAGTGACAGACGAGCAGTACTTC.

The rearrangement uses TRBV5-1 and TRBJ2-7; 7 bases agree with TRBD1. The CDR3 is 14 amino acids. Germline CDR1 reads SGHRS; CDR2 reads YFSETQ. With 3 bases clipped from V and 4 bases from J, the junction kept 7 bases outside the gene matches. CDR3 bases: TGCGCCAGCAGCTCACAGGGGCCAAGTTACGAGCAGTACTTC. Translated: CASSSQGPSYEQYF.

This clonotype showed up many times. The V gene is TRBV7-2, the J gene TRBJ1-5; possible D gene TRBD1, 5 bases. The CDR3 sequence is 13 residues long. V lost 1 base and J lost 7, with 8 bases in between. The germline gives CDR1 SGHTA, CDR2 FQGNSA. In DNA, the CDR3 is TGTGCCAGCAGCTTAGGGGGGTGGCAGCCCCAGCATTTT. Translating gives CASSLGGWQPQHF. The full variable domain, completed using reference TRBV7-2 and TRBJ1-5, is GAGVSQSPSNKVTEKGKDVELRCDPISGHTALYWYRQSLGQGLEFLIYFQGNSAPDKSGLPSDRFSAERTGGSVSTLTIQRTQQEDSAVYLCASSLGGWQPQHFGDGTRLSIL.

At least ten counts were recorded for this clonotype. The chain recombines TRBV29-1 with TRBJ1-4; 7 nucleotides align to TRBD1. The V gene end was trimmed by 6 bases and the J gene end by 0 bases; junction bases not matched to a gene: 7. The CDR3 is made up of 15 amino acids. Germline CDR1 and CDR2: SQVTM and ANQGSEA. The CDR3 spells CSVEGQTATNEKLFF. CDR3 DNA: TGCAGCGTCGAGGGACAGACTGCAACTAATGAAAAACTGTTTTTT.

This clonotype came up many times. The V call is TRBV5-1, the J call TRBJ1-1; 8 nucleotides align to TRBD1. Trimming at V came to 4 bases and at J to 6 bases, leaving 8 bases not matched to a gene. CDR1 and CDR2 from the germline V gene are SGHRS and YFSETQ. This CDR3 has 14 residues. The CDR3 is CASSQGQGGPEAFF. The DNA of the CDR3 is TGCGCCAGCAGCCAAGGACAGGGCGGCCCTGAAGCTTTCTTT.

CDR3 in DNA: TGTGCCAGCAGCTCTACGACAGGATATAGCAATCAGCCCCAGCATTTT. Translation: CASSSTTGYSNQPQHF. The V call is TRBV7-9, the J call TRBJ1-5; TRBD1 is a possible D gene (6 bases). The CDR3 sequence is 16 residues long. V was trimmed by 4 bases and J by 0 bases, leaving 13 bases between them. In germline, CDR1 is SEHNR, CDR2 FQNEAQ (reference sequence).

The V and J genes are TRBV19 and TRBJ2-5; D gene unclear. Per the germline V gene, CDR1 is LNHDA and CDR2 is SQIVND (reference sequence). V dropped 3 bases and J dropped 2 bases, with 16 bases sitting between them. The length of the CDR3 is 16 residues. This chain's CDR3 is CASSIFARHRQETQYF. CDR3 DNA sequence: TGTGCCAGTAGTATCTTTGCCCGGCACCGACAAGAGACCCAGTACTTC.

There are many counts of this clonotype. The CDR3 sequence: CASGRGGGQPQHF. The CDR3 DNA reads as TGTGCCAGCGGCCGGGGGGGGGGTCAGCCCCAGCATTTT. The chain links TRBV6-1 to TRBJ1-5; tentatively, D is TRBD1 (5 bases). CDR3 length: 13 residues. Trimming removed 8 bases at V and 6 bases at J, with 14 bases between. The germline V gene has CDR1 MNHNS and CDR2 SASEGT.

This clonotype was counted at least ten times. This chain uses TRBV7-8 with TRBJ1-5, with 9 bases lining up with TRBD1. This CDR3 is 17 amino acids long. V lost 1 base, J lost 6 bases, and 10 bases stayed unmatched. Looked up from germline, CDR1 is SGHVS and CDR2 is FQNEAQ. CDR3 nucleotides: TGTGCCAGCAGCTTAGTAGGGGGGACAGGGTCGGGTCAGCCCCAGCATTTT. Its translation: CASSLVGGTGSGQPQHF.

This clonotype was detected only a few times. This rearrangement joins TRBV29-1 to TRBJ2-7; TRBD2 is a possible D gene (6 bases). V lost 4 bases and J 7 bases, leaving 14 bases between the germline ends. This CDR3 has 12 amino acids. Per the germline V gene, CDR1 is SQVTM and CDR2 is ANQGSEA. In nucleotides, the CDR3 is TGCAGCGTTGTTGTCGGGGCGGGAGAGCAGTACTTC. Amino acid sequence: CSVVVGAGEQYF.

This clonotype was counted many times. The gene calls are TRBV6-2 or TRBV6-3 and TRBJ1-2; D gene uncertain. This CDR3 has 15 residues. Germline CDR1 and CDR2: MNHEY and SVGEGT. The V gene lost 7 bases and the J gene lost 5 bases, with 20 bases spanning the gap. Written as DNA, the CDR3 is TGTGCCAGCAAGGCCAACCCGCCCTCAGGATATGGCTACACCTTC. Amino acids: CASKANPPSGYGYTF.

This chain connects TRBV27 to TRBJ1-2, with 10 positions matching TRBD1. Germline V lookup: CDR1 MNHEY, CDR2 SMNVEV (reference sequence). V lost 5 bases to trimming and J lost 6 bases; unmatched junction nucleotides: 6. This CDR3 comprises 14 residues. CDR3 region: CASSRTGGTNGYTF. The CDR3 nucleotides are TGTGCCAGCAGTCGGACAGGGGGTACAAATGGCTACACCTTC.

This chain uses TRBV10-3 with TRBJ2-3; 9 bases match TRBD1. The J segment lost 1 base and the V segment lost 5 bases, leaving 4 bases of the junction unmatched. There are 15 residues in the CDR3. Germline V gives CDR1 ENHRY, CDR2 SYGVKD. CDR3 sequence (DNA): TGTGCCATCAGTCCAGGGACAGGGCGCACAGATACGCAGTATTTT. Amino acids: CAISPGTGRTDTQYF.

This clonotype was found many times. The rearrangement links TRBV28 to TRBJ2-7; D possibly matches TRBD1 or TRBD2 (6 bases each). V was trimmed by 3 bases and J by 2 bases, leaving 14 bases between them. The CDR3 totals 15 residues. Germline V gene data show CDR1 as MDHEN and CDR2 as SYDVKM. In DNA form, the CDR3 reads TGTGCCAGCAGTTTTGAGGGGGGTGGCCCCTACGAGCAGTACTTC. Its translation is CASSFEGGGPYEQYF.

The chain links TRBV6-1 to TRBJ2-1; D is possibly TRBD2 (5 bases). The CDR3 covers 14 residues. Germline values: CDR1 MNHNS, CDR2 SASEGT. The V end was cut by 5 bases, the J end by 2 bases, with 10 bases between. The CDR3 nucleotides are TGTGCCAGCAGTCTCGGACTCCCCTACAATGAGCAGTTCTTC. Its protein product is CASSLGLPYNEQFF.

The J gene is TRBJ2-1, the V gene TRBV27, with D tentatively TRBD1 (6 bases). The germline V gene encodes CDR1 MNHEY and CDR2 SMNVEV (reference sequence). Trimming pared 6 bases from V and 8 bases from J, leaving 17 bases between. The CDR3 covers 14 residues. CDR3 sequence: CASRIVGGSHEQFF. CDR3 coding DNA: TGTGCCAGCAGGATAGTAGGGGGATCCCATGAGCAGTTCTTC.

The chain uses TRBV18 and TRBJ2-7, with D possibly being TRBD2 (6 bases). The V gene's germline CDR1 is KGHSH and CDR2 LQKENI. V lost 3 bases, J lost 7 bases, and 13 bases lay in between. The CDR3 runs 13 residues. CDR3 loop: CASSPQGRGEQYF. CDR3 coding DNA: TGTGCCAGCTCACCGCAGGGCCGGGGGGAGCAGTACTTC.

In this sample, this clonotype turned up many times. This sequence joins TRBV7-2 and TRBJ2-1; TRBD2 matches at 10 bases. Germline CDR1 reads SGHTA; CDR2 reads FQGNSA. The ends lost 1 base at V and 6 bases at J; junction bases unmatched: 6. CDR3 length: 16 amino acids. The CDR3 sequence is CASSLGGSGRVNEQFF. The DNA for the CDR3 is TGTGCCAGCAGCTTAGGTGGCAGCGGGAGGGTCAATGAGCAGTTCTTC.

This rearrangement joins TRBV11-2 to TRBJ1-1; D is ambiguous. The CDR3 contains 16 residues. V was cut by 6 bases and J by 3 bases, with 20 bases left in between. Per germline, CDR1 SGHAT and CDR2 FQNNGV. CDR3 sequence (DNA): TGTGCCAGCAGACGGAGAGGGAAGAACGGAGACACTGAAGCTTTCTTT. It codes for CASRRRGKNGDTEAFF.

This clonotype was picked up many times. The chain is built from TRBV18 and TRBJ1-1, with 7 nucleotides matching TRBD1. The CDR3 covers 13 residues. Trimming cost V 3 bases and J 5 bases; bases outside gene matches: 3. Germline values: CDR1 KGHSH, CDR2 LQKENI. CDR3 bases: TGTGCCAGCTCACCGCAGGGGGGTACTGAAGCTTTCTTT. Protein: CASSPQGGTEAFF.

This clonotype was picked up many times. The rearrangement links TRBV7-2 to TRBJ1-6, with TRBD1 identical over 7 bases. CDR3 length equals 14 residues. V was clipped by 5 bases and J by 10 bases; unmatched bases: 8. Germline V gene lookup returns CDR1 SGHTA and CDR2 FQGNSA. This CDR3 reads CASSPQGDGSPLHF. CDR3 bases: TGTGCCAGCAGCCCTCAGGGGGATGGCTCACCCCTCCACTTT.